Listed here are 32 T cell receptor beta chains from one sample, sequenced in a study of shared clonotypes between healthy human individuals. Profiling relied on immunoSEQ multiplex PCR, and the TCRdb table lists in-frame clones only, not all of them. The sample shows over 2 million clones, 85% to 95% of them seen only once. The sequencing sample was made of naive CD4+ T cells sorted from blood. Stated subset: CD45RA+ positively selected. The source is a man aged 18 to 30 in good health.

The rearrangement joins TRBV2 to TRBJ2-5; 7 positions match TRBD2. The germline V gene encodes CDR1 SNHLY and CDR2 FYNNEI. V trimming: 4 bases; J trimming: 0 bases; junction bases outside the gene matches: 5. The CDR3 consists of 15 residues. In DNA, the CDR3 is TGTGCCAGCAGTGGCAGCGGGACGTACCAAGAGACCCAGTACTTC. Residues: CASSGSGTYQETQYF.

The chain recombines TRBV10-3 with TRBJ2-3, with D perhaps TRBD1 (6 bases). Germline lookup yields CDR1 ENHRY and CDR2 SYGVKD. Trimming removed 7 bases from V and 0 bases from J, with 14 bases in between. CDR3 length: 15 residues. In DNA, the CDR3 is TGTGCCATCACGACAGGTCCCTCTAGCACAGATACGCAGTATTTT. It translates to CAITTGPSSTDTQYF.

The V call is TRBV4-3, the J call TRBJ1-2, with 7 bases identical to TRBD1. Trimming removed 0 bases from V and 1 base from J; junction bases left unmatched: 14. The CDR3 covers 19 residues. Germline values: CDR1 LGHNA, CDR2 YSLEER. In nucleotides, the CDR3 is TGCGCCAGCAGCCAAGAAATGGAAGGGGGCGTCGGTTTTAACTATGGCTACACCTTC. Translation: CASSQEMEGGVGFNYGYTF.

The chain couples TRBV15 to TRBJ1-6; D uncertain. Germline V gene sequence: CDR1 LNHNV, CDR2 YYDKDF (reference sequence). Trimming took 4 bases from V and 4 from J, leaving 11 bases between them. The CDR3 is 15 residues long. For the CDR3, the DNA is TGTGCCACCAGCAACCTGGCAGAGTATAATTCACCCCTCCACTTT. Translated, it gives CATSNLAEYNSPLHF.

The chain couples TRBV5-4 to TRBJ2-7, with 8 positions matching TRBD2. There are 15 residues in the CDR3. The germline V gene encodes CDR1 SGHNT and CDR2 YYREEE (reference sequence). V lost 4 bases to trimming and J lost 1 base; unmatched junction nucleotides: 7. The CDR3 DNA is TGTGCCAGCAGCCCGAGGATAGCGGGGTCCTACGAGCAGTACTTC. Translation: CASSPRIAGSYEQYF. The full variable domain, with the rest looked up from reference TRBV5-4 and TRBJ2-7, is ETGVTQSPTHLIKTRGQQVTLRCSSQSGHNTVSWYQQALGQGPQFIFQYYREEENGRGNFPPRFSGLQFPNYSSELNVNALELDDSALYLCASSPRIAGSYEQYFGPGTRLTVT.

Comment on this clone: Other nucleotide sequences in the sample specify the same CDR3. The rearrangement uses TRBV9 and TRBJ2-1; 12 bases map to TRBD2. Germline V gene data show CDR1 as SGDLS and CDR2 as YYNGEE. This CDR3 comprises 15 residues. V lost 3 bases and J lost 3; bases outside the gene matches: 1. This CDR3 reads CASSATSGGYNEQFF. CDR3 nucleotide sequence: TGTGCCAGCAGCGCGACTAGCGGGGGCTACAATGAGCAGTTCTTC.

This chain joins TRBV11-2 and TRBJ2-7; 8 nucleotides line up with TRBD1. This CDR3 has 15 residues. Losses at the gene ends were 5 bases for V and 3 bases for J; bases not matched to a gene: 9. Germline CDR1 SGHAT, CDR2 FQNNGV. CDR3 loop: CASSPMGQAFYEQYF. The CDR3 bases are TGTGCCAGCAGCCCAATGGGACAGGCCTTCTACGAGCAGTACTTC.

As DNA, the CDR3 is TGTGCCAGCAGCGTAGAATTCGGCTCAGGCTACGAGCAGTACTTC. It encodes CASSVEFGSGYEQYF. The rearrangement joins TRBV9 to TRBJ2-7, with D uncertain. The germline V and J ends were trimmed by 0 bases and 3 bases, with 13 bases remaining between them. CDR1 SGDLS and CDR2 YYNGEE come from the germline V gene. The CDR3 extends over 15 amino acids.

The chain carries TRBV9 and TRBJ2-3; TRBD2 matches 8 bases. This CDR3 comprises 15 residues. The V segment lost 3 bases and the J segment 1 base; nucleotides outside the gene matches: 4. Germline V gene data show CDR1 as SGDLS and CDR2 as YYNGEE. As DNA, the CDR3 is TGTGCCAGCAGCGCCGCGACTAGCGGCACAGATACGCAGTATTTT. It codes for CASSAATSGTDTQYF.

This CDR3 reads CASSEGPGQMNTEAFF. In DNA form, the CDR3 reads TGTGCCAGCAGTGAAGGGCCGGGACAGATGAACACTGAAGCTTTCTTT. The V and J genes are TRBV6-1 and TRBJ1-1; 7 bases match TRBD1. The CDR3 loop spans 16 amino acids. CDR1 is MNHNS and CDR2 is SASEGT in the germline V gene. V was clipped by 1 base and J by 0 bases; unmatched bases: 5.

The J gene is TRBJ2-5, the V gene TRBV5-4; 9 positions match TRBD2. The CDR3 length is 15 residues. V shed 4 bases and J 4 bases; nucleotides not matched to a gene: 8. Per the germline V gene, CDR1 is SGHNT and CDR2 is YYREEE (reference sequence). The CDR3 protein is CASSPGTSLGETQYF. The DNA of the CDR3 is TGTGCCAGCAGCCCCGGGACTAGCTTGGGAGAGACCCAGTACTTC.

The rearrangement uses TRBV4-1 and TRBJ2-5; maybe TRBD1 (6 bases). The ends were cut back, 0 bases at V and 4 bases at J, with 12 bases in the middle. In germline, CDR1 is MGHRA, CDR2 YSYEKL. The CDR3 consists of 15 residues. CDR3 DNA sequence: TGCGCCAGCAGCCAAGATCAACGCAGGGGAGAGACCCAGTACTTC. Encoded protein: CASSQDQRRGETQYF.

The chain is built from TRBV6-1 and TRBJ1-2; D may be TRBD1 (5 bases). There are 14 residues in the CDR3. With 8 bases removed from V and 6 bases from J, the gap between germline ends came to 19 bases. The germline gives CDR1 MNHNS, CDR2 SASEGT. This CDR3 reads CASEPLSRGNGYTF. CDR3 sequence (DNA): TGTGCCAGCGAACCCCTATCTCGGGGGAATGGCTACACCTTC.

Regarding this clone: A read error may produce the germline difference seen at one junction end. V gene TRBV7-7 combines with J gene TRBJ1-3; D is unresolved. Germline V gene sequence: CDR1 SSHAT, CDR2 FNYEAQ (reference sequence). The CDR3 sequence is 15 residues long. The CDR3 is CASSLGSSSGNTIYF. The CDR3 nucleotides are TGTGCTAGCAGCTTAGGATCGAGCTCTGGAAACACCATATATTTT.

This chain joins TRBV11-2 and TRBJ1-2; 10 bases align to TRBD1. CDR3 size: 16 residues. Germline V gives CDR1 SGHAT, CDR2 FQNNGV. The V gene end was trimmed by 5 bases and the J gene end by 5 bases; junction bases not matched to a gene: 11. CDR3 region: CASSPNRDRGMYGYTF. The CDR3 DNA sequence: TGTGCCAGCAGCCCAAATCGGGACAGGGGTATGTATGGCTACACCTTC.

The V gene is TRBV6-1, the J gene TRBJ1-2, with 7 positions matching TRBD1. Germline CDR1 reads MNHNS; CDR2 reads SASEGT. The length of the CDR3 is 13 residues. V lost 8 bases, J lost 8 bases, and 11 bases stayed unmatched. The CDR3 DNA is TGTGCCAGCGCCGACAGGGAGATCGGAGGCTACACCTTC. Amino acid sequence: CASADREIGGYTF.

CDR3 DNA sequence: TGTGCCAGCAGCCCGAGACAGGGATTGGGAACGAACACCGGGGAGCTGTTTTTT. Its translation: CASSPRQGLGTNTGELFF. J is TRBJ2-2 and V is TRBV7-8, with 7 bases that match TRBD1. The germline V gene has CDR1 SGHVS and CDR2 FQNEAQ. Unmatched junction bases numbered 12, after V lost 5 bases and J lost 0 bases. This CDR3 comprises 18 residues.

The rearrangement joins TRBV6-6 to TRBJ2-7; D is possibly TRBD1 (6 bases). Germline values: CDR1 MNHNY, CDR2 SVGAGI (reference sequence). The CDR3 has 15 amino acids. V was shortened by 5 bases and J by 4 bases, with 18 bases between the two germline ends. This CDR3 is CASSRQASEGYEQYF. The DNA of the CDR3 is TGTGCCAGCAGTCGACAGGCCTCCGAGGGATACGAGCAGTACTTC.

This clone occurred once. The chain couples TRBV27 to TRBJ1-6; D perhaps matches TRBD1 (5 bases). Germline V gene data show CDR1 as MNHEY and CDR2 as SMNVEV (reference sequence). Trimming shortened V by 5 bases and J by 5 bases, and 13 bases separated the two germline ends. The CDR3 runs to 15 residues. The CDR3 is CASSTGPWHNSPLHF. For the CDR3, the DNA is TGTGCCAGCAGTACGGGGCCGTGGCATAATTCACCCCTCCACTTT.

The chain carries TRBV30 and TRBJ1-5; D ambiguous. The CDR3 runs to 13 residues. Trimming took 5 bases from V and 3 from J, leaving 11 bases between them. The germline CDR1 and CDR2 sequences are GTSNPN and SVGIG (reference sequence). CDR3 residues: CAWAGSSNQPQHF. CDR3 in DNA: TGTGCCTGGGCCGGGAGCTCCAATCAGCCCCAGCATTTT.

The rearrangement links TRBV25-1 to TRBJ2-3; D may be TRBD1 (6 bases). This CDR3 has 13 amino acids. Trimming shortened V by 1 base and J by 13 bases, and 15 bases separated the two germline ends. Germline V gene lookup returns CDR1 MGHDK and CDR2 SYGVNS. The CDR3: CASSELGRTAEYF. CDR3 nucleotide sequence: TGTGCCAGCAGTGAATTGGGCAGGACAGCAGAGTATTTT.

The CDR3 loop reads CATSRVGGNQPQHF. DNA of the CDR3: TGTGCCACCAGCAGAGTTGGGGGAAATCAGCCCCAGCATTTT. The genes are TRBV15 and TRBJ1-5, with D possibly TRBD1 on 5 matching bases. Trimming removed 1 base from V and 4 bases from J, with 8 bases in between. Germline V lookup: CDR1 LNHNV, CDR2 YYDKDF (reference sequence). The CDR3 sequence is 14 residues long.

The chain recombines TRBV19 with TRBJ1-5; D perhaps matches TRBD1 (6 bases). The length of the CDR3 is 16 residues. The V and J ends lost 2 bases and 1 base respectively, with 12 bases between them. The germline V gene encodes CDR1 LNHDA and CDR2 SQIVND (reference sequence). CDR3 sequence reads: CASSITGGWSNQPQHF. The CDR3 nucleotides read TGTGCCAGTAGTATAACCGGGGGCTGGAGCAATCAGCCCCAGCATTTT.

The chain carries TRBV28 and TRBJ1-2, with D possibly being TRBD1 (5 bases). The germline V gene has CDR1 MDHEN and CDR2 SYDVKM. V gave up 5 bases and J gave up 5 bases, with 15 bases separating them. The CDR3 is made up of 14 amino acids. The CDR3 sequence is CASSPPGGAYGYTF. Here the CDR3 DNA reads TGTGCCAGCAGTCCCCCAGGAGGGGCATATGGCTACACCTTC.

V is TRBV11-3 and J is TRBJ2-1; tentative D call: TRBD1 (6 bases). From germline, CDR1 is SGHNT and CDR2 YENEEA. CDR3 length: 13 residues. Trimming pared 5 bases from V and 4 bases from J, leaving 9 bases between. The CDR3 loop is CASSQDSYNEQFF. The CDR3 bases are TGTGCCAGCAGCCAGGACAGTTACAATGAGCAGTTCTTC.

This chain connects TRBV5-1 to TRBJ2-7; D gene ambiguous. Trimming stripped 1 base from V and 5 bases from J, with 10 bases between. The CDR3 runs 13 residues. Germline V gene sequence: CDR1 SGHRS, CDR2 YFSETQ. The CDR3 DNA is TGCGCCAGCAGCTTGACCGGCGAACACGAGCAGTACTTC. Its protein is CASSLTGEHEQYF.

This rearrangement joins TRBV5-8 to TRBJ2-6; D gene unclear. The CDR3 totals 15 residues. The ends were cut back, 4 bases at V and 4 bases at J, with 12 bases in the middle. Germline lookup yields CDR1 SGHTS and CDR2 YDEGEE. CDR3 residues: CASSRGESGANVLTF. The CDR3 DNA reads as TGTGCCAGCAGCCGAGGAGAATCCGGGGCCAACGTCCTGACTTTC.

V usage is TRBV4-1 and J usage is TRBJ1-1, with D possibly matching TRBD1 (5 bases). The CDR3 has 14 residues. V gave up 1 base and J gave up 5 bases, with 11 bases separating them. Germline values: CDR1 MGHRA, CDR2 YSYEKL. The CDR3 sequence: CASSQVGVRTEAFF. The CDR3 region has the DNA TGCGCCAGCAGCCAAGTAGGGGTAAGAACTGAAGCTTTCTTT.

The rearrangement links TRBV6-4 to TRBJ2-2; 7 bases are a match to TRBD1. There are 13 residues in the CDR3. Trimming removed 6 bases from V and 5 bases from J; junction bases left unmatched: 3. Germline V gives CDR1 MRHNA, CDR2 SNTAGT. The CDR3 coding sequence is TGTGCCAGCAGGCAACAGGGGACCGGGGAGCTGTTTTTT. Translation gives CASRQQGTGELFF.

This sequence joins TRBV2 and TRBJ1-6; TRBD1 is a possible D gene (5 bases). V was cut by 4 bases and J by 7 bases, with 20 bases left in between. The CDR3 consists of 17 residues. Germline values: CDR1 SNHLY, CDR2 FYNNEI. The CDR3 reads CASSVGPEEWSNSPLHF. In DNA, the CDR3 is TGTGCCAGCAGTGTGGGGCCTGAGGAGTGGTCAAATTCACCCCTCCACTTT.

J is TRBJ2-1 and V is TRBV6-6; TRBD2 aligns across 12 bases. Germline trimming cut 5 bases from V and 4 bases from J; bases unmatched to any gene: 3. Germline-derived CDR1 and CDR2 are MNHNY and SVGAGI (reference sequence). The length of the CDR3 is 15 residues. This chain's CDR3 is CASSALAGGYNEQFF. CDR3 DNA: TGTGCCAGCAGTGCTCTAGCGGGGGGGTACAATGAGCAGTTCTTC.

This CDR3 is CAWRTAETQYF. CDR3 DNA sequence: TGTGCCTGGAGGACTGCAGAGACCCAGTACTTC. V usage is TRBV30 and J usage is TRBJ2-5; D is unresolved. V lost 3 bases, J lost 4 bases, and 6 bases lay in between. This CDR3 is built from 11 residues. The germline CDR1 and CDR2 sequences are GTSNPN and SVGIG (reference sequence).